This is a list of T cell receptor beta chains from one sample in a study of cytomegalovirus exposure and HLA in healthy donors. Assay: immunoSEQ multiplex PCR; the TCRdb copy retains only in-frame clones and omits some. The profile shows about 120,000 clones, about four fifths of them singletons. The sample consisted of PBMCs. These TCRs come from a female donor in good health and CMV-seropositive. CDR3s include the opening cysteine and the closing phenylalanine or tryptophan. A D gene is named only where the DNA matches it firmly. Expanded clones are given a class, and other clones once, few, many or no size at all.

d_call: NA
v_call: TRBV16
clone_size: NA
j_call: TRBJ1-1
cdr3_aa: CASSQSQGTEAFF
cdr3_nt: TGTGCCAGCAGCCAATCACAGGGTACTGAAGCTTTCTTT

d_call: NA
v_call: TRBV30
clone_size: NA
j_call: TRBJ2-1
cdr3_aa: CAWSADRSGYNEQFF
cdr3_nt: TGTGCCTGGAGCGCCGACAGGTCAGGGTACAATGAGCAGTTCTTC

d_call: TRBD1
v_call: TRBV30
clone_size: once
j_call: TRBJ2-1
cdr3_aa: CAWSGGASGQGEAEQFF
cdr3_nt: TGTGCCTGGAGTGGGGGCGCTTCGGGACAGGGAGAAGCTGAGCAGTTCTTC

d_call: NA
v_call: TRBV5-1
clone_size: few
j_call: TRBJ1-4
cdr3_aa: CASSLDRVVEKLFF
cdr3_nt: TGCGCCAGCAGCTTGGACAGGGTGGTTGAAAAACTGTTTTTT

d_call: TRBD2
v_call: TRBV27
clone_size: few
j_call: TRBJ2-5
cdr3_aa: CASGAAGLQETQYF
cdr3_nt: TGTGCCAGCGGTGCAGCGGGGTTACAAGAGACCCAGTACTTC

d_call: TRBD1
v_call: TRBV19
clone_size: few
j_call: TRBJ2-5
cdr3_aa: CASSMDRWETQYF
cdr3_nt: TGTGCCAGTAGTATGGACAGGTGGGAGACCCAGTACTTC

d_call: TRBD1
v_call: TRBV7-3
clone_size: NA
j_call: TRBJ2-5
cdr3_aa: CASSLTAGTGKETQYF
cdr3_nt: TGTGCCAGCAGCTTAACGGCCGGGACAGGAAAAGAGACCCAGTACTTC

d_call: NA
v_call: TRBV7-6
clone_size: NA
j_call: TRBJ1-1
cdr3_aa: CASSSGGAEAFF
cdr3_nt: TGTGCCAGCAGCTCTGGGGGGGCTGAAGCTTTCTTT

d_call: NA
v_call: TRBV6-1
clone_size: NA
j_call: TRBJ2-3
cdr3_aa: CASSVSGTTDTQYF
cdr3_nt: TGTGCCAGCAGTGTGAGCGGAACCACAGATACGCAGTATTTT

d_call: NA
v_call: TRBV2
clone_size: few
j_call: TRBJ2-2
cdr3_aa: CASNSGGTAGELFF
cdr3_nt: TGTGCCAGCAATTCCGGGGGTACGGCCGGGGAGCTGTTTTTT

d_call: NA
v_call: TRBV19
clone_size: NA
j_call: TRBJ1-1
cdr3_aa: CASSPRAGEAFF
cdr3_nt: TGTGCCAGTAGTCCCAGGGCTGGAGAAGCTTTCTTT

d_call: TRBD2
v_call: TRBV6-5
clone_size: NA
j_call: TRBJ2-1
cdr3_aa: CASSKTSGGAREQFF
cdr3_nt: TGTGCCAGCAGTAAGACTAGCGGGGGGGCCCGTGAGCAGTTCTTC

d_call: TRBD2
v_call: TRBV6-1
clone_size: NA
j_call: TRBJ2-5
cdr3_aa: CAGRRTSGAGETQYF
cdr3_nt: TGTGCCGGACGAAGGACTAGCGGGGCGGGGGAGACCCAGTACTTC

d_call: TRBD1
v_call: TRBV6-6
clone_size: NA
j_call: TRBJ1-6
cdr3_aa: CASSSGQGGNSPLHF
cdr3_nt: TGTGCCAGCAGTTCAGGACAGGGAGGTAATTCACCCCTCCACTTT

d_call: NA
v_call: TRBV28
clone_size: NA
j_call: TRBJ2-3
cdr3_aa: CASSFRPRTDTQYF
cdr3_nt: TGTGCCAGCAGTTTCAGGCCCCGCACAGATACGCAGTATTTT

d_call: NA
v_call: TRBV7-8
clone_size: few
j_call: TRBJ2-1
cdr3_aa: CASSLANYNEQFF
cdr3_nt: TGTGCCAGCAGCTTAGCCAACTACAATGAGCAGTTCTTC

d_call: TRBD2
v_call: TRBV18
clone_size: NA
j_call: TRBJ2-3
cdr3_aa: CASSPLAGGPLSTDTQYF
cdr3_nt: TGTGCCAGCTCACCTCTAGCGGGGGGACCACTTAGCACAGATACGCAGTATTTT

d_call: TRBD1
v_call: TRBV7-9
clone_size: NA
j_call: TRBJ1-5
cdr3_aa: CASSVGQGTQPQHF
cdr3_nt: TGTGCCAGCAGCGTGGGACAGGGTACTCAGCCCCAGCATTTT

d_call: TRBD1
v_call: TRBV29-1
clone_size: NA
j_call: TRBJ2-3
cdr3_aa: CSVEGGQGATDTQYF
cdr3_nt: TGCAGCGTTGAGGGGGGACAGGGGGCTACCGATACGCAGTATTTT

d_call: NA
v_call: TRBV7-2
clone_size: NA
j_call: TRBJ1-3
cdr3_aa: CASSPARGLGNTIYF
cdr3_nt: TGTGCCAGCAGCCCAGCTAGGGGATTGGGAAACACCATATATTTT

d_call: TRBD1
v_call: TRBV5-1
clone_size: NA
j_call: TRBJ1-1
cdr3_aa: CASSLDDRGNTEAFF
cdr3_nt: TGCGCCAGCAGCTTGGATGACAGGGGGAACACTGAAGCTTTCTTT

d_call: TRBD1
v_call: TRBV23-1
clone_size: NA
j_call: TRBJ1-2
cdr3_aa: CASSSPNLTTGRRSYGYTF
cdr3_nt: TGCGCCAGCAGTTCTCCCAATCTCACGACAGGGAGGAGAAGCTATGGCTACACCTTC

d_call: NA
v_call: TRBV7-9
clone_size: NA
j_call: TRBJ1-2
cdr3_aa: CASSLGTATNYGYTF
cdr3_nt: TGTGCCAGCAGCTTAGGGACAGCGACTAACTATGGCTACACCTTC

d_call: NA
v_call: TRBV18
clone_size: once
j_call: TRBJ1-6
cdr3_aa: CASSPLGIGEGPLHF
cdr3_nt: TGTGCCAGCTCACCCCTCGGGATAGGTGAAGGTCCCCTCCACTTT

d_call: TRBD2
v_call: TRBV18
clone_size: once
j_call: TRBJ2-2
cdr3_aa: CASSPDSGPNTGELFF
cdr3_nt: TGTGCCAGCTCACCCGATAGCGGGCCGAACACCGGGGAGCTGTTTTTT

d_call: NA
v_call: TRBV4-1
clone_size: NA
j_call: TRBJ1-6
cdr3_aa: CASSQANRTRKTGPYNSPLHF
cdr3_nt: TGCGCCAGCAGCCAAGCCAACCGTACAAGAAAAACAGGGCCCTATAATTCACCCCTCCACTTT

d_call: NA
v_call: TRBV5-1
clone_size: NA
j_call: TRBJ2-5
cdr3_aa: CASSLGQGLQETQYF
cdr3_nt: TGCGCCAGCAGCTTGGGGCAGGGCCTCCAAGAGACCCAGTACTTC

d_call: TRBD1
v_call: TRBV30
clone_size: NA
j_call: TRBJ1-4
cdr3_aa: CAWSPDRGSEKLFF
cdr3_nt: TGTGCCTGGAGCCCCGACAGGGGGAGTGAAAAACTGTTTTTT

d_call: TRBD1
v_call: TRBV27
clone_size: NA
j_call: TRBJ1-2
cdr3_aa: CASSPGQGYNGYTF
cdr3_nt: TGTGCCAGCAGTCCGGGACAGGGGTATAATGGCTACACCTTC

d_call: NA
v_call: TRBV2
clone_size: NA
j_call: TRBJ2-7
cdr3_aa: CASNTEGFNEQYF
cdr3_nt: TGTGCCAGCAATACGGAGGGTTTCAACGAGCAGTACTTC

d_call: NA
v_call: TRBV10-2
clone_size: NA
j_call: TRBJ2-3
cdr3_aa: CASSDLADPTDTQYF
cdr3_nt: TGCGCCAGCAGTGATTTAGCGGATCCCACAGATACGCAGTATTTT

d_call: TRBD1
v_call: TRBV5-1
clone_size: NA
j_call: TRBJ1-4
cdr3_aa: CASGPQGVNEKLFF
cdr3_nt: TGCGCCAGCGGCCCACAGGGGGTTAATGAAAAACTGTTTTTT

d_call: NA
v_call: TRBV6-1
clone_size: NA
j_call: TRBJ1-2
cdr3_aa: CASREQGNYGYTF
cdr3_nt: TGTGCCAGCAGGGAACAGGGCAACTATGGCTACACCTTC

d_call: NA
v_call: TRBV7-6
clone_size: NA
j_call: TRBJ2-5
cdr3_aa: CASSFPAREETQYF
cdr3_nt: TGTGCCAGCAGCTTTCCGGCCAGGGAAGAGACCCAGTACTTC

d_call: NA
v_call: TRBV9
clone_size: NA
j_call: TRBJ2-7
cdr3_aa: CASSGLAPGIWRYEQYF
cdr3_nt: TGTGCCAGCAGCGGCCTAGCCCCCGGGATATGGAGGTACGAGCAGTACTTC

d_call: NA
v_call: TRBV2
clone_size: NA
j_call: TRBJ1-5
cdr3_aa: CASTSGFNQPQHF
cdr3_nt: TGTGCCAGCACCTCGGGTTTCAATCAGCCCCAGCATTTT

d_call: TRBD2
v_call: TRBV28
clone_size: NA
j_call: TRBJ2-7
cdr3_aa: CASSSPSGGDEQYF
cdr3_nt: TGTGCCAGCAGTTCCCCTAGCGGGGGGGACGAGCAGTACTTC

d_call: TRBD1
v_call: TRBV30
clone_size: NA
j_call: TRBJ1-3
cdr3_aa: CAWSPSPTGRTSDSGNTIYF
cdr3_nt: TGTGCCTGGAGTCCCTCCCCGACAGGGAGGACCTCTGACTCTGGAAACACCATATATTTT

d_call: TRBD1
v_call: TRBV18
clone_size: NA
j_call: TRBJ2-7
cdr3_aa: CASSPGTVLYEQYF
cdr3_nt: TGTGCCAGCTCACCTGGGACAGTATTATACGAGCAGTACTTC

d_call: TRBD2
v_call: TRBV30
clone_size: NA
j_call: TRBJ2-3
cdr3_aa: CAWRTSGDTTQYF
cdr3_nt: TGTGCCTGGAGGACTAGCGGGGACACCACGCAGTATTTT

d_call: NA
v_call: TRBV4-1
clone_size: NA
j_call: TRBJ1-1
cdr3_aa: CASSQAGAGNTEAFF
cdr3_nt: TGCGCCAGCAGCCAGGCAGGGGCGGGGAACACTGAAGCTTTCTTT

d_call: NA
v_call: TRBV5-1
clone_size: NA
j_call: TRBJ2-3
cdr3_aa: CASSPGGTESTDTQYF
cdr3_nt: TGCGCCAGCAGCCCCGGCGGGACAGAAAGCACAGATACGCAGTATTTT